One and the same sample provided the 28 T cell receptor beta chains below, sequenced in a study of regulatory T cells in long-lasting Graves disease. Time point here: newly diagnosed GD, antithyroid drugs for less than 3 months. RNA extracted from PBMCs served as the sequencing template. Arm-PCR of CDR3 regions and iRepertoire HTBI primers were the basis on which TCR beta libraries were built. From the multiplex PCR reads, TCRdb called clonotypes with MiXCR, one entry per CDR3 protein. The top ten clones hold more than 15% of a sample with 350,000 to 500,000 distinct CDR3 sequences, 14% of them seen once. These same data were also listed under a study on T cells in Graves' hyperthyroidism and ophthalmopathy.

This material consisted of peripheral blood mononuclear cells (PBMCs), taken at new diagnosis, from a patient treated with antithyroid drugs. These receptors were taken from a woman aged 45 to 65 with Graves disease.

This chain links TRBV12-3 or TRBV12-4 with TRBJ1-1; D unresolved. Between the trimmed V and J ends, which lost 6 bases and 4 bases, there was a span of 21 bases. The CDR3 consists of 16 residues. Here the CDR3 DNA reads TGTGCCAGCAGCCCCCGGGGAGGTGGTGGGTCCACTGAAGCTTTCTTT. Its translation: CASSPRGGGGSTEAFF.

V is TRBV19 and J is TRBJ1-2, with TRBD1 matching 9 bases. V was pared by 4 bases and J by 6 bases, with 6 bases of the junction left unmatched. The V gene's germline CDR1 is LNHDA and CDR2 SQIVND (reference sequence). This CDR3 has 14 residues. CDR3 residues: CASSSPGTGNGYTF. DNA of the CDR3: TGTGCCAGTAGTAGTCCCGGGACAGGGAATGGCTACACCTTC.

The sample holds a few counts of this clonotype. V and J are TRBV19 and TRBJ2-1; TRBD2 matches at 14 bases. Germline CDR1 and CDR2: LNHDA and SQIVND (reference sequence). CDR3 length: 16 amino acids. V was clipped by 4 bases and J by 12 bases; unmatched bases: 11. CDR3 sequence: CASSNPGLAGVGGQFF. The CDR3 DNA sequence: TGTGCCAGTAGTAACCCGGGACTAGCGGGAGTAGGTGGGCAGTTCTTC.

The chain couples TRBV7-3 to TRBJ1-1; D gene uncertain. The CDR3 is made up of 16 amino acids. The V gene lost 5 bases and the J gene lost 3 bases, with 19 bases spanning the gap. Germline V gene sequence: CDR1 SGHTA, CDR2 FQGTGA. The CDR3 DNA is TGTGCCAGCAGCCTTAGTCAGGCGAGGGTGGACACTGAAGCTTTCTTT. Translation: CASSLSQARVDTEAFF.

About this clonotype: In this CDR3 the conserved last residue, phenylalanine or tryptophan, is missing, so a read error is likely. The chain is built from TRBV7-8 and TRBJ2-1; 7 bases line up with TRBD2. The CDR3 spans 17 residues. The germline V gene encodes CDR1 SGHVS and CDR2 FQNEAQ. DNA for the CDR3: TGCGCCAGCAGCCATAGACGTCGGACTAGATGGGACAATGAGCAGTTCCTC. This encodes CASSHRRRTRWDNEQFL.

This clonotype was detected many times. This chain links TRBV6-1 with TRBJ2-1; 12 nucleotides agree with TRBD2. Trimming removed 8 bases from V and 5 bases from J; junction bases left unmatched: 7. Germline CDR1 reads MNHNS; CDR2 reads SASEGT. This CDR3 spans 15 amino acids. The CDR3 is CASSRTSGKNNEQFF. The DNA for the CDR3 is TGTGCCAGCTCCCGGACTAGCGGGAAGAACAATGAGCAGTTCTTC.

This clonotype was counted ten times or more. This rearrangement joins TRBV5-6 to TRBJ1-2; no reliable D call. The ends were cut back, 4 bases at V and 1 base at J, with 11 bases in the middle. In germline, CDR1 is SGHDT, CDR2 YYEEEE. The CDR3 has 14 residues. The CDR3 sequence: CASSLGLGNYGYTF. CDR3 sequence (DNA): TGTGCCAGCAGCCTCGGCCTGGGTAACTATGGCTACACCTTC. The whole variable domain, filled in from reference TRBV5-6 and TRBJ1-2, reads DAGVTQSPTHLIKTRGQQVTLRCSPKSGHDTVSWYQQALGQGPQFIFQYYEEEERQRGNFPDRFSGHQFPNYSSELNVNALLLGDSALYLCASSLGLGNYGYTFGSGTRLTVV.

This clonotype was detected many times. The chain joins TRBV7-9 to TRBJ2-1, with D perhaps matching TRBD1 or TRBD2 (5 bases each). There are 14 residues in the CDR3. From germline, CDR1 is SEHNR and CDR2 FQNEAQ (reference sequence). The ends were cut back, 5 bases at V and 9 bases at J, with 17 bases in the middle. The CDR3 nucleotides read TGTGCCAGCAGCCCGCCGGGACCGCGGGTTGAGCAGTTCTTC. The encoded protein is CASSPPGPRVEQFF.

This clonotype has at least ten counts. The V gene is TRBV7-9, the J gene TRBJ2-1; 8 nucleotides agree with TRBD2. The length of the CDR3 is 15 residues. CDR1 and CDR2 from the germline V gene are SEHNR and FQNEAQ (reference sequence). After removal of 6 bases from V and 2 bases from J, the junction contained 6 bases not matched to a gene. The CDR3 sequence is CASSLGLGPYNEQFF. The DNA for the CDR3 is TGTGCCAGCAGTCTGGGACTAGGGCCCTACAATGAGCAGTTCTTC. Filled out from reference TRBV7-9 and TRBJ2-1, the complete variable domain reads DTGVSQNPRHKITKRGQNVTFRCDPISEHNRLYWYRQTLGQGPEFLTYFQNEAQLEKSRLLSDRFSAERPKGSFSTLEIQRTEQGDSAMYLCASSLGLGPYNEQFFGPGTRLTVL.

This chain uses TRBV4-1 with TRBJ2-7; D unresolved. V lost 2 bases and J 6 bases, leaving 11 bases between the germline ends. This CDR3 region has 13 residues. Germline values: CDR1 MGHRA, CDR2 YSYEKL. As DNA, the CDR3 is TGCGCCAGCAGCCAAAGCCCCGGTCTCGAGCAGTACTTC. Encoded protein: CASSQSPGLEQYF.

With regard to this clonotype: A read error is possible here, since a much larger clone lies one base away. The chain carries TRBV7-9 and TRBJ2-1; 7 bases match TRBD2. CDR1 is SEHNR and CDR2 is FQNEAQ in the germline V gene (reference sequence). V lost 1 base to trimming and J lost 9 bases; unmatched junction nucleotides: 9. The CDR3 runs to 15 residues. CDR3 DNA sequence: TGTGCCAGCAGCTTAGTTCCTGGCGGGAGTGGTGAGCAGTTCTTC. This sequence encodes CASSLVPGGSGEQFF. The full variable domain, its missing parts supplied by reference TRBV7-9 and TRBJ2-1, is DTGVSQNPRHKITKRGQNVTFRCDPISEHNRLYWYRQTLGQGPEFLTYFQNEAQLEKSRLLSDRFSAERPKGSFSTLEIQRTEQGDSAMYLCASSLVPGGSGEQFFGPGTRLTVL.

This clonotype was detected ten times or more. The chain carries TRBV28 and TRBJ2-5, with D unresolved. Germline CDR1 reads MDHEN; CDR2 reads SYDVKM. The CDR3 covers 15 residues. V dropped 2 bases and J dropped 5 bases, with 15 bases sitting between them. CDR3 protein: CASSLPSASRETQYF. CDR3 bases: TGTGCCAGCAGTTTACCTTCGGCGAGTCGGGAGACCCAGTACTTC.

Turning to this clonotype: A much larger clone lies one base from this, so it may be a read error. CDR3 residues: CARSGGLAGVEFF. CDR3 in DNA: TGTGCCCGCAGTGGGGGACTAGCGGGAGTGGAGTTCTTC. The V gene is TRBV30, the J gene TRBJ2-4; 14 bases are a match to TRBD2. This CDR3 spans 13 amino acids. The germline gives CDR1 GTSNPN, CDR2 SVGIG (reference sequence).

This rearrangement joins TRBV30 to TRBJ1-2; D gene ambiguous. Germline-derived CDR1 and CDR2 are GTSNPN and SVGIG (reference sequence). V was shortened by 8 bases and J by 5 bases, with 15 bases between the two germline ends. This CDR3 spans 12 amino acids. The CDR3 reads CAARGALYGYTF. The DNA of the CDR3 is TGTGCCGCCCGAGGAGCCCTATATGGCTACACCTTC.

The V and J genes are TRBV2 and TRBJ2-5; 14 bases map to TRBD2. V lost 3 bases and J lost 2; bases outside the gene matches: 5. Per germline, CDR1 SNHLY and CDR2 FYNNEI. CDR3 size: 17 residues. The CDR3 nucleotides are TGTGCCAGCAGTGATGCCGGGACTAGCGGGAGACAAGAGACCCAGTACTTC. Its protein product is CASSDAGTSGRQETQYF.

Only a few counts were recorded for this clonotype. The chain's CDR3 is CASSQARNEQFF. The DNA for the CDR3 is TGTGCCAGCAGCCAGGCTAGAAATGAGCAGTTCTTC. This chain connects TRBV4-2 to TRBJ2-1; unclear D gene. Trimming took off 3 bases at V and 7 bases at J, with 7 bases between the two ends. Germline V gene lookup returns CDR1 LGHNA and CDR2 YNFKEQ. The CDR3 loop spans 12 amino acids.

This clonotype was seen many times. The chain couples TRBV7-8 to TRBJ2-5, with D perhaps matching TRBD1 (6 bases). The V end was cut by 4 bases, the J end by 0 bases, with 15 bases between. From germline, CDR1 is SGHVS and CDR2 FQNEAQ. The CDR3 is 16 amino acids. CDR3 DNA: TGTGCCAGCAGCTCGCGACAGGTGGGGTACCAAGAGACCCAGTACTTC. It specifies CASSSRQVGYQETQYF.

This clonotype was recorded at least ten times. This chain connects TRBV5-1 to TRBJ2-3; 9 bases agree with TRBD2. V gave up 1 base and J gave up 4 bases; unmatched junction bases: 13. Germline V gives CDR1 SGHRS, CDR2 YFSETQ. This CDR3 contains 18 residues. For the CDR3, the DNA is TGCGCCAGCAGCTTGTTGGCGGGAGGGCCTACAGAGCCAGATACGCAGTATTTT. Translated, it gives CASSLLAGGPTEPDTQYF.

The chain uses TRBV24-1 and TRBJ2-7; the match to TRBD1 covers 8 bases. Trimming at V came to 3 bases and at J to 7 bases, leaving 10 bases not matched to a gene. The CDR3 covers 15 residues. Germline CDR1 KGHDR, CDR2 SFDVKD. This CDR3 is CATSDPASRGQEQYF. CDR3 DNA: TGTGCCACCAGTGATCCCGCCTCCAGGGGGCAGGAGCAGTACTTC.

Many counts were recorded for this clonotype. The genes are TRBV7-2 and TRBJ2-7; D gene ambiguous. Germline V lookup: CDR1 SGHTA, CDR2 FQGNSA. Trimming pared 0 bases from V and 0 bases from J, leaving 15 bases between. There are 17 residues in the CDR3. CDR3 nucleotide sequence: TGTGCCAGCAGCTTAGCGCTGGTCATGGTAAGCTCCTACGAGCAGTACTTC. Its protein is CASSLALVMVSSYEQYF.

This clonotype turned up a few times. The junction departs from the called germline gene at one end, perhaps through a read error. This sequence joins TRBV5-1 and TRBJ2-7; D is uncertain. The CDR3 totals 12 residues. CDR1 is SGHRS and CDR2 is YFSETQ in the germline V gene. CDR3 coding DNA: TGCGCCAGCAGCCCGGGTGCCCAATTAGGGATCTTC. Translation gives CASSPGAQLGIF.

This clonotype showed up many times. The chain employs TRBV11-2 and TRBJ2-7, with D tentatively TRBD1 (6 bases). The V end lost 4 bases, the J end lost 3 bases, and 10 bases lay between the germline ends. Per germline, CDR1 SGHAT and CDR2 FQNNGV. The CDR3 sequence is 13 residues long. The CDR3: CASSYQDSYEQYF. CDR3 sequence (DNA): TGTGCCAGCAGCTACCAGGACAGCTACGAGCAGTACTTC.

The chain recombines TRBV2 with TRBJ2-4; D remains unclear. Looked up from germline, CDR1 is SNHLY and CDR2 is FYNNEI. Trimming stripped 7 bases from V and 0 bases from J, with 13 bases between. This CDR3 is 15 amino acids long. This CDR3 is CASTQIPLAKNIQYF. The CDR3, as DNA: TGTGCCAGCACTCAAATCCCTCTAGCCAAAAACATTCAGTACTTC. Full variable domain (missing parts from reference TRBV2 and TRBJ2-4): EPEVTQTPSHQVTQMGQEVILRCVPISNHLYFYWYRQILGQKVEFLVSFYNNEISEKSEIFDDQFSVERPDGSNFTLKIRSTKLEDSAMYFCASTQIPLAKNIQYFGAGTRLSVL.

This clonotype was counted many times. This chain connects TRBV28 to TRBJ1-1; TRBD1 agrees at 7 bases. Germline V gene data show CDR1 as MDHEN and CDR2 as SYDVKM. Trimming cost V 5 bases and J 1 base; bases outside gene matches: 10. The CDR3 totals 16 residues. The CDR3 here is CASSDYDRDRNTEAFF. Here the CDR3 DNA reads TGTGCCAGCAGTGACTATGACAGGGACCGGAACACTGAAGCTTTCTTT.

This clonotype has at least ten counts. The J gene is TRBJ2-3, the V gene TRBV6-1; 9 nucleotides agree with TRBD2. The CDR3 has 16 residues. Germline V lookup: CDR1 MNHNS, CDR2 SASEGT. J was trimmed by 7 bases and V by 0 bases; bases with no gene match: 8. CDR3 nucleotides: TGTGCCAGCAGTGAAGCGGCAGGACTAGCGAGGAATACGCAGTATTTT. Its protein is CASSEAAGLARNTQYF.

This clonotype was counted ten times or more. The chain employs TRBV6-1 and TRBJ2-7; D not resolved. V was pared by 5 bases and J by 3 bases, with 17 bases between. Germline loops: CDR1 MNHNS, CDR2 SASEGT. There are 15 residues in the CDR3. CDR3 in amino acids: CASSRYSNPGYEQYF. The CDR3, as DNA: TGTGCCAGCAGTCGATACAGCAACCCCGGCTACGAGCAGTACTTC.

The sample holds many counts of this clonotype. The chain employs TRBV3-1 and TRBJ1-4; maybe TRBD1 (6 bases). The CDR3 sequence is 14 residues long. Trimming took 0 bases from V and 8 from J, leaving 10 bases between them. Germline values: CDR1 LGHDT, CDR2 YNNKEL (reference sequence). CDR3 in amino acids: CASSQEGAREKLFF. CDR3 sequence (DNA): TGTGCCAGCAGCCAAGAGGGGGCACGAGAAAAACTGTTTTTT.

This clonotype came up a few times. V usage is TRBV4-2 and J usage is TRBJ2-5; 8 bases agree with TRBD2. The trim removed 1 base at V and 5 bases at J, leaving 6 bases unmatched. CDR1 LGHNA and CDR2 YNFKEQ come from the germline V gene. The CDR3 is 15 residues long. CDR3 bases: TGTGCCAGCAGCCAAGCCGGGGGGGGGGAGGAGACCCAGTACTTC. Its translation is CASSQAGGGEETQYF.